This T cell receptor (beta chain) was obtained from a study of OX40 agonist ivuxolimab in advanced cancers. At the level of the study: Among those treated, three patients had partial responses, one with hepatocellular carcinoma and two with cutaneous melanoma.

The CDR3 totals 16 residues. Germline CDR1 reads MNHEY; CDR2 reads SMNVEV (reference sequence). Losses at the gene ends were 8 bases for V and 0 bases for J; bases not matched to a gene: 12. The table came from immunoSEQ multiplex PCR; TCRdb's copy has only in-frame clones and leaves some out. Of some 60,000 clones listed, roughly 80% are singletons. General observations from the study: The study found that CD8+ T cells averaged more expanded clones than CD4+.

Excluded were patients having autoimmune disease history or systemic immunosuppression. This clone was counted a single time. Antigen: not known. The material sequenced was CD4+ or CD8+ T cells sorted from blood, taken in a trial of the OX40 agonist ivuxolimab. The origin of this receptor is an adult with an advanced solid tumor such as melanoma, head and neck, liver or kidney cancer. The rearrangement links TRBV27 to TRBJ1-1, with TRBD1 matching 7 bases. CDR3 in DNA: TGTGCCAGCCGGGACAGTCCGACCTTCATGAACACTGAAGCTTTCTTT. Protein sequence: CASRDSPTFMNTEAFF.